A single sample is the source of the 8 T cell receptor beta chains below, sequenced in a study of T-cell reconstitution after alpha-beta-depleted transplantation in children. Preparation of the TCRbeta library involved a method that used unique molecular identifiers. TCRdb re-analysed the PCR reads in MiXCR, keeping a single row per CDR3 protein. The table includes roughly 310,000 distinct CDR3 sequences, over 20% detected once. Material: PBMCs, mostly from graft donor cells, obtained 180 days after TCRalphabeta/CD19-depleted stem cell transplant. Receptors originate from a male patient between 10 and 17 years old who had a stem cell transplant for acute lymphoblastic leukemia, so the T cells may come from the graft donor.

The V gene is TRBV20-1, the J gene TRBJ1-2; 7 bases are shared with TRBD1. The CDR3 consists of 12 residues. The V and J ends lost 8 bases and 7 bases, in that order; junction bases with no gene match: 10. CDR1 is DFQATT and CDR2 is SNEGSKA in the germline V gene (reference sequence). CDR3 amino acids: CSTYTGVVGYTF. The CDR3 bases are TGCAGTACATATACAGGGGTTGTTGGCTACACCTTC.

This clonotype was seen a handful of times. Here the CDR3 DNA reads TGTGCCAGCCGTTCCCGGGGGGAAAGGGGCTACACCTTC. Protein: CASRSRGERGYTF. The V call is TRBV7-6, the J call TRBJ1-2; the D gene is possibly TRBD1 (5 bases). The CDR3 loop spans 13 amino acids. The V end was cut by 8 bases, the J end by 8 bases, with 18 bases between. Germline CDR1 is SGHVS and CDR2 is FNYEAQ.

This clonotype showed up just a few times. The CDR3 DNA follows: TGTGCCAGCAGTGAAGCTACAGGGGTGAGCAATCAGCCCCAGCATTTT. Amino acids: CASSEATGVSNQPQHF. This rearrangement joins TRBV6-1 to TRBJ1-5, with TRBD1 matching over 7 bases. The CDR3 sequence is 16 residues long. CDR1 and CDR2 from the germline V gene are MNHNS and SASEGT. With 0 bases clipped from V and 1 base from J, the junction kept 3 bases outside the gene matches.

This clonotype was picked up a small number of times. The chain carries TRBV20-1 and TRBJ2-7, with a possible D match to TRBD2 (6 bases). The length of the CDR3 is 14 residues. V was shortened by 5 bases and J by 4 bases, with 18 bases between the two germline ends. The germline gives CDR1 DFQATT, CDR2 SNEGSKA (reference sequence). In DNA form, the CDR3 reads TGCAGTGCTCATAAGCCGGGAGCCAAGTACGAGCAGTACTTC. This gives the protein CSAHKPGAKYEQYF.

V and J are TRBV27 and TRBJ1-2, with D perhaps matching TRBD1 (5 bases). V lost 3 bases, J lost 2 bases, and 7 bases lay in between. CDR3 size: 13 residues. The germline V gene encodes CDR1 MNHEY and CDR2 SMNVEV (reference sequence). The CDR3: CASSFAGNYGYTF. The CDR3 DNA follows: TGTGCCAGCAGTTTTGCAGGGAACTATGGCTACACCTTC.

This chain joins TRBV2 and TRBJ2-5; D remains unclear. CDR3 length: 13 amino acids. Deletions cut 8 bases from V and 1 base from J, with 11 bases between. Looked up from germline, CDR1 is SNHLY and CDR2 is FYNNEI. The CDR3: CASGSDLQETQYF. CDR3 DNA: TGTGCCAGCGGTAGTGATCTCCAAGAGACCCAGTACTTC.

This clonotype was detected a few times. The chain joins TRBV25-1 to TRBJ1-1; D possibly corresponds to TRBD1 (5 bases). Germline CDR1 MGHDK, CDR2 SYGVNS. The ends were cut back, 5 bases at V and 1 base at J, with 14 bases in the middle. The CDR3 contains 15 residues. The CDR3 spells CASSTLGGGNTEAFF. The CDR3, as DNA: TGTGCCAGCAGTACCCTCGGGGGGGGGAACACTGAAGCTTTCTTT.

This chain connects TRBV5-1 to TRBJ1-2; 9 positions agree with TRBD1. V was clipped by 7 bases and J by 8 bases; unmatched bases: 12. Germline CDR1 SGHRS, CDR2 YFSETQ. This CDR3 has 14 amino acids. The CDR3 nucleotides read TGCGCCAGCCGGGTTGAAACAGGGGGCACGGGCTACACCTTC. This sequence encodes CASRVETGGTGYTF.